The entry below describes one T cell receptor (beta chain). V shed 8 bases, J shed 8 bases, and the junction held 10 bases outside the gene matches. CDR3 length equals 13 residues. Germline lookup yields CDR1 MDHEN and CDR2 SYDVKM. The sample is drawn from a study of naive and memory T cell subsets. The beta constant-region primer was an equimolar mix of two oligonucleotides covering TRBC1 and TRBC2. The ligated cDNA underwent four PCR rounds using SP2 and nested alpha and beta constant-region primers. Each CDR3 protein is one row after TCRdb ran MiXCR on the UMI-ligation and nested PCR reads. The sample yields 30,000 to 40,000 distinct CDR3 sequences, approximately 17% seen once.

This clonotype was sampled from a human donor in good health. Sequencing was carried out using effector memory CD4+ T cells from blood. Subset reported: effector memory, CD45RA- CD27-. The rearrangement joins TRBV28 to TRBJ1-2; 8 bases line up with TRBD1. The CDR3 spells CASLLSGGAGYTF. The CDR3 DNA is TGTGCCAGCCTTCTTTCAGGGGGCGCGGGCTACACCTTC.